The 9 T cell receptor beta chains below all came from one sample that was sequenced in a study of blood T cell repertoires in COVID-19. Assay used: immunoSEQ multiplex PCR; TCRdb lists only in-frame clones, some missing. The sample consists of hundreds of thousands of clones, 70% to 90% of them appearing once. The specimen was peripheral blood. The receptor set was obtained from a man aged 45-60 years with COVID-19, enrolled during active disease.

The chain employs TRBV18 and TRBJ1-2, with 7 bases aligning to TRBD1. The germline CDR1 and CDR2 sequences are KGHSH and LQKENI. V lost 5 bases, J lost 2 bases, and 2 bases stayed unmatched. There are 13 residues in the CDR3. CDR3 nucleotide sequence: TGTGCCAGCTCAGAGGGACAGAACTATGGCTACACCTTC. Encoded protein: CASSEGQNYGYTF. The full variable domain, completed using reference TRBV18 and TRBJ1-2, is NAGVMQNPRHLVRRRGQEARLRCSPMKGHSHVYWYRQLPEEGLKFMVYLQKENIIDESGMPKERFSAEFPKEGPSILRIQQVVRGDSAAYFCASSEGQNYGYTFGSGTRLTVV.

The chain carries TRBV7-2 and TRBJ2-1; TRBD2 aligns across 9 bases. The CDR3 contains 15 residues. J was trimmed by 7 bases and V by 0 bases; bases with no gene match: 4. Looked up from germline, CDR1 is SGHTA and CDR2 is FQGNSA. The CDR3 is CASSLAPGLANEQFF. The DNA for the CDR3 is TGTGCCAGCAGCTTAGCTCCAGGACTAGCGAATGAGCAGTTCTTC.

This clone was detected a few times. The chain combines TRBV25-1 with TRBJ2-7; the match to TRBD2 covers 14 bases. This CDR3 spans 16 amino acids. After removal of 2 bases from V and 2 bases from J, the junction contained 2 bases not matched to a gene. CDR1 is MGHDK and CDR2 is SYGVNS in the germline V gene. CDR3 coding DNA: TGTGCCAGCAGTGAACTGACTAGCGGGAGGGCCTACGAGCAGTACTTC. It codes for CASSELTSGRAYEQYF.

The chain joins TRBV5-4 to TRBJ2-7; D gene ambiguous. Germline loops: CDR1 SGHNT, CDR2 YYREEE (reference sequence). The CDR3 loop spans 14 amino acids. Trimming removed 6 bases at V and 3 bases at J, with 16 bases between. CDR3 residues: CASKASLHGYEQYF. CDR3 nucleotides: TGTGCCAGCAAAGCATCACTTCACGGCTACGAGCAGTACTTC.

CDR3 in amino acids: CASSLGTASNQPQHF. CDR3 nucleotides: TGTGCCAGCAGCCTAGGGACAGCCAGCAATCAGCCCCAGCATTTT. This chain uses TRBV5-6 with TRBJ1-5; 7 positions match TRBD1. The V segment lost 4 bases and the J segment 1 base; nucleotides outside the gene matches: 5. This CDR3 region has 15 residues. Germline V lookup: CDR1 SGHDT, CDR2 YYEEEE.

With respect to this clone: One junction end does not reproduce the germline sequence, and a read error may be involved. The rearrangement uses TRBV7-7 and TRBJ1-5; TRBD1 agrees at 9 bases. Germline V gene data show CDR1 as SSHAT and CDR2 as FNYEAQ (reference sequence). This CDR3 contains 21 residues. For the CDR3, the DNA is TGTGCTAGCAGCTTACCAGGGGACAGGGTGAGTAAGTGGTCGCGCAATCAGCCCCAGCATTTT. Its translation is CASSLPGDRVSKWSRNQPQHF.

As concerns this clone: In this CDR3 the conserved last residue, phenylalanine or tryptophan, is missing, so a read error is likely. Because the CDR3's place on the DNA is in doubt, the DNA is left out and the CDR3 is given as listed by TCRdb. The chain employs TRBV27 and TRBJ2-7; the DNA was not compared with TRBD1, the D call given in the table. The CDR3 extends over 13 residues, inclusive of both ends. Germline lookup yields CDR1 MNHEY and CDR2 SMNVEV (reference sequence). The CDR3: CASSPPGTGTPSY.

The gene calls are TRBV19 and TRBJ1-5; 8 nucleotides match TRBD1. Trimming took 1 base from V and 6 from J; bases not matched to a gene: 5. The germline CDR1 and CDR2 sequences are LNHDA and SQIVND (reference sequence). The CDR3 has 15 residues. The CDR3 loop is CASSIAQGASQPQHF. The CDR3 DNA follows: TGTGCCAGTAGTATAGCCCAGGGGGCGAGTCAGCCCCAGCATTTT.

The rearrangement links TRBV3-1 (or the pseudogene TRBV3-2) to TRBJ2-7, with 7 bases that match TRBD1. The CDR3 runs to 13 residues. The germline gives CDR1 LGHDT, CDR2 YNNKEL (reference sequence). V lost 1 base, J lost 12 bases, and 9 bases stayed unmatched. CDR3 sequence reads: CASSQVPGQVTYF. CDR3 coding DNA: TGTGCCAGCAGCCAAGTTCCCGGACAGGTGACGTACTTC.